This T cell receptor beta chain was captured by sequencing in a study of blood T cell repertoires in COVID-19. Overall study: The United States, Italy and Spain were the sources of the acute and convalescent COVID-19 samples. Sample material is recorded as cDNA or gDNA derived from T cells, B-cell-depleted T cells, or PBMCs.

Some clones are missing from TCRdb's copy, which holds only in-frame ones; the method was immunoSEQ multiplex PCR. The table shows approximately 10,000 clones, with 70% to 75% occurring only once. Seattle enrolled patients during active infection and tracked them longitudinally. The CDR3 runs to 13 residues. The germline V gene encodes CDR1 SGHRS and CDR2 YFSETQ. The ends were cut back, 5 bases at V and 1 base at J, with 9 bases in the middle. The receptor comes from a man in his sixties with COVID-19, enrolled during active disease. Source material: peripheral blood. The rearrangement links TRBV5-1 to TRBJ1-1, with D hard to call. CDR3: CASSSRKNTEAFF. The CDR3, as DNA: TGCGCCAGCAGTTCTCGTAAGAACACTGAAGCTTTCTTT. Variable domain in full (rest from reference TRBV5-1 and TRBJ1-1): KAGVTQTPRYLIKTRGQQVTLSCSPISGHRSVSWYQQTPGQGLQFLFEYFSETQRNKGNFPGRFSGRQFSNSRSEMNVSTLELGDSALYLCASSSRKNTEAFFGQGTRLTVV.